This TCR beta chain emerged from a study of PD-1 blockade in classical Hodgkin lymphoma. Study conclusions and caveats: Exclusion was the outcome for patients who began nivolumab under 1 year after ASCT. It was reported that newly diagnosed patients had less baseline TCR diversity than healthy donors. Patients with a complete response exhibited baseline diversity comparable to newly diagnosed patients. Still unresolved is the cause of the repertoire differences, which may be disease activity or prior therapy.

Worth noting for this clone: Its antigen is still unknown.

Profiling relied on immunoSEQ multiplex PCR, and the TCRdb table lists in-frame clones only, not all of them. The sample lists 26,000 or so clones, approximately 72% occurring once. Time point reported: cycle 4 day 1 (C4D1), after more than five weeks of nivolumab. In every patient, relapse followed autologous stem cell transplantation, while exposure to brentuximab vedotin differed. Trimming left V 6 bases short and J 1 base short, with 7 bases between. Looked up from germline, CDR1 is MNHNY and CDR2 is SVGAGI (reference sequence). There are 14 residues in the CDR3. Material: peripheral blood mononuclear cells (PBMCs), obtained before the fourth cycle of nivolumab. The chain recombines TRBV6-6 with TRBJ2-6; D ambiguous. The TCR originated in a human donor with classical Hodgkin lymphoma. The CDR3: CASRLTSGANVLTF. CDR3 nucleotides: TGTGCCAGCAGATTGACTTCTGGGGCCAACGTCCTGACTTTC.